The clone carrying this TCR beta chain came up once. The data were obtained in a study of blood T cell repertoires in COVID-19. Per the original methods: Using reference gene primer amplification, nucleated cell counts were estimated. TCRdb's table, derived via immunoSEQ multiplex PCR, lists solely in-frame clones and lacks some. The V and J calls and clone size were taken over from that table, and D and trimming were inferred from the DNA. The sample lists around 190,000 clones, over 80% seen once, with 7.8% in the top ten. Sequences were obtained from peripheral blood. The origin of this receptor is a woman in her sixties with COVID-19, enrolled during active disease.

The CDR3 loop reads CASSQRGVGYTF. CDR3 sequence (DNA): TGTGCCAGCAGCCAGCGGGGGGTTGGCTACACCTTC. The rearrangement joins TRBV3-1 (or the pseudogene TRBV3-2) to TRBJ1-2; weak D call: TRBD1 (5 bases). CDR1 is LGHDT, CDR2 YNNKEL, per germline (reference sequence). V dropped 3 bases and J dropped 7 bases, with 9 bases sitting between them. The CDR3 contains 12 residues.